This record covers a single T cell receptor (beta chain). What it binds is not known. The data derive from a study of beta chain features in type 1 diabetes. Trimming removed 5 bases from V and 3 bases from J, with 13 bases in between. Germline assignment: CDR1 SGHTA and CDR2 FQGNSA. The CDR3 length is 14 residues. Investigators reverse transcribed all isolated RNA, so they sequenced expressed TCRB transcripts. Clones were read by immunoSEQ multiplex PCR, and TCRdb kept only the in-frame ones, dropping some. The sample has some 900,000 clones, 17% seen once; the top ten hold 0.023%. Findings of the study overall: Shorter templates might be favored by PCR, and equally so in patients and in controls.

Sequencing input: naive CD4+ T cells from blood. The chain has TRBV7-2 and TRBJ1-1; D uncertain. The TCR sequence derives from a woman between 18 and 29 years old in good health. The DNA for the CDR3 is TGTGCCAGCAGCCTAAACTGGCAGGACACTGAAGCTTTCTTT. This gives the protein CASSLNWQDTEAFF.